The clone carrying this T cell receptor beta chain was seen ten or more times. Its antigen remains unidentified. CDR3 length equals 12 residues. Trimming cost V 8 bases and J 3 bases, with 10 bases left between them. The data derive from a study of T cells in Graves' hyperthyroidism and ophthalmopathy. Study-level results: A 13 V-J model separated ophthalmopathy from stable hyperthyroidism.

Amplification of TCR beta CDR3 regions was performed using RNA transcripts as template. In the first-round RT-PCR of the TCR CDR3, the HTBI primer set was used. TCRdb re-called the multiplex PCR reads with MiXCR, one entry per CDR3 protein. The data contain over 500,000 distinct CDR3 sequences, roughly a sixth of them singletons. Sequencing was done on a sample of blood. The receptor's source is a woman in her twenties or thirties with Graves' ophthalmopathy. This chain uses TRBV12-3 or TRBV12-4 with TRBJ2-5; D remains unclear. The CDR3 DNA follows: TGTGCCAGCTGTAAATTGGAAGAGACCCAGTACTTC. This sequence encodes CASCKLEETQYF.